The next 32 T cell receptor beta chains were all read from a single sample in a study of T cell responses to AZD1222 COVID-19 vaccine. TCRdb's table, derived via immunoSEQ multiplex PCR, lists solely in-frame clones and lacks some. Among 100,000 to 130,000 clones, roughly 90% were seen once, and the ten largest hold 8% to 10%. Specimen: peripheral blood, collected 28 days after the second AZD1222 dose. The origin of the receptors is an adult who received the AZD1222 COVID-19 vaccine.

The chain recombines TRBV7-2 with TRBJ2-5, with a possible D match to TRBD1 (5 bases). This CDR3 comprises 13 residues. Germline V gene lookup returns CDR1 SGHTA and CDR2 FQGNSA. V was pared by 7 bases and J by 5 bases, with 14 bases between. CDR3 DNA sequence: TGTGCCAGCACCAGGGCCCGAACGGAGACCCAGTACTTC. Its protein is CASTRARTETQYF.

This chain uses TRBV7-8 with TRBJ2-2; TRBD1 is a possible D gene (5 bases). Germline V lookup: CDR1 SGHVS, CDR2 FQNEAQ. The CDR3 length is 16 residues. V was shortened by 4 bases and J by 1 base, with 13 bases between the two germline ends. This CDR3 is CASSSPRGQNTGELFF. The CDR3, as DNA: TGTGCCAGCAGCTCCCCCCGCGGACAGAACACCGGGGAGCTGTTTTTT.

This CDR3 reads CASSFPLAGDSGELFF. The DNA for the CDR3 is TGTGCCAGCAGTTTTCCGCTAGCGGGAGATTCCGGGGAGCTGTTTTTT. The chain carries TRBV28 and TRBJ2-2; 10 nucleotides agree with TRBD2. CDR1 and CDR2 (germline): MDHEN, SYDVKM. The CDR3 contains 16 residues. J lost 6 bases, V lost 3 bases, and 7 bases had no gene match.

The CDR3 reads CASSAGGSVGEQYF. As DNA, the CDR3 is TGTGCCAGCAGCGCTGGGGGGTCGGTGGGGGAGCAGTACTTC. This chain uses TRBV9 with TRBJ2-7, with D possibly matching TRBD2 (6 bases). The CDR3 contains 14 residues. V was shortened by 3 bases and J by 7 bases, with 17 bases between the two germline ends. Germline V lookup: CDR1 SGDLS, CDR2 YYNGEE.

This chain uses TRBV14 with TRBJ1-1; maybe TRBD1 (5 bases). This CDR3 contains 15 residues. V lost 0 bases, J lost 2 bases, and 10 bases lay in between. CDR1 is SGHDN and CDR2 is FVKESK in the germline V gene. CDR3 sequence (DNA): TGTGCCAGCAGCCAAGACGGGGCGGCAAACACTGAAGCTTTCTTT. It yields the protein CASSQDGAANTEAFF.

V gene TRBV2 combines with J gene TRBJ1-3, with D perhaps matching TRBD1 (5 bases). This CDR3 region has 14 residues. V was shortened by 5 bases and J by 8 bases, with 16 bases between the two germline ends. Germline values: CDR1 SNHLY, CDR2 FYNNEI. The CDR3 region has the DNA TGTGCCAGCAGTCGGGACCGAGCGGGTGACACCATATATTTT. Protein: CASSRDRAGDTIYF.

V and J are TRBV11-2 and TRBJ1-1, with D unclear. V was pared by 2 bases and J by 1 base, with 8 bases between. This CDR3 is 14 amino acids long. Germline V gives CDR1 SGHAT, CDR2 FQNNGV. The CDR3 spells CASSLQAENTEAFF. The CDR3, as DNA: TGTGCCAGCAGCTTACAGGCCGAGAACACTGAAGCTTTCTTT.

The rearrangement uses TRBV6-2 or TRBV6-3 and TRBJ2-3, with D perhaps matching TRBD2 (6 bases). Germline V gene sequence: CDR1 MNHEY, CDR2 SVGEGT. The CDR3 length is 14 residues. V lost 2 bases and J 0 bases, leaving 6 bases between the germline ends. CDR3: CASSYSGSTDTQYF. CDR3 DNA sequence: TGTGCCAGCAGTTACAGCGGGAGCACAGATACGCAGTATTTT.

This rearrangement joins TRBV9 to TRBJ2-3; the match to TRBD1 covers 8 bases. This CDR3 comprises 16 residues. Germline trimming cut 1 base from V and 2 bases from J; bases unmatched to any gene: 6. The V gene's germline CDR1 is SGDLS and CDR2 YYNGEE. The CDR3 reads CASSVRAGGPTDTQYF. CDR3 coding DNA: TGTGCCAGCAGCGTACGGGCAGGGGGCCCCACAGATACGCAGTATTTT.

This chain joins TRBV27 and TRBJ1-5; a weak D match, TRBD1 (5 bases). The CDR3 is 15 residues long. Trimming removed 3 bases from V and 5 bases from J, with 14 bases in between. Germline values: CDR1 MNHEY, CDR2 SMNVEV (reference sequence). CDR3 nucleotides: TGTGCCAGCAGTTTGGGATGGGGGGTGCATCAGCCCCAGCATTTT. It is translated as CASSLGWGVHQPQHF.

The chain combines TRBV5-8 with TRBJ1-4; 9 nucleotides agree with TRBD1. Unmatched junction bases numbered 9, after V lost 4 bases and J lost 8 bases. This CDR3 is built from 15 residues. Per germline, CDR1 SGHTS and CDR2 YDEGEE. CDR3 bases: TGTGCCAGCAGCCCATGGGACAGGGACGGAGAAAAACTGTTTTTT. As protein: CASSPWDRDGEKLFF.

The rearrangement joins TRBV4-3 to TRBJ2-1; 9 bases map to TRBD2. Germline values: CDR1 LGHNA, CDR2 YSLEER. After removal of 0 bases from V and 8 bases from J, the junction contained 14 bases not matched to a gene. This CDR3 is built from 18 residues. CDR3 DNA sequence: TGCGCCAGCAGCCAAGATCAAGGGGGAAGCGGGAGGAGGTATGAGCAGTTCTTC. Translation: CASSQDQGGSGRRYEQFF.

The chain couples TRBV4-1 to TRBJ2-7; 10 nucleotides agree with TRBD1. After removal of 1 base from V and 2 bases from J, the junction contained 2 bases not matched to a gene. Germline V gives CDR1 MGHRA, CDR2 YSYEKL. This CDR3 has 15 residues. The CDR3 here is CASSQGTGGTYEQYF. CDR3 bases: TGCGCCAGCAGCCAAGGGACAGGGGGTACCTACGAGCAGTACTTC.

The sample holds one count of this clone. The J gene is TRBJ1-2, the V gene TRBV29-1; 7 nucleotides align to TRBD1. Germline CDR1 and CDR2: SQVTM and ANQGSEA. The CDR3 totals 13 residues. The V segment lost 8 bases and the J segment 2 bases; nucleotides outside the gene matches: 8. The CDR3 nucleotides are TGCAGCTGTACAGGGGACTTCAACTATGGCTACACCTTC. Translation gives CSCTGDFNYGYTF.

J is TRBJ1-1 and V is TRBV14; D call uncertain. V shed 5 bases and J shed 7 bases, with 20 bases lying between them. The V gene's germline CDR1 is SGHDN and CDR2 FVKESK. This CDR3 region has 15 residues. The CDR3 nucleotides read TGTGCCAGCAGCACAGCAGGAGGGAGAGGGTATGAAGCTTTCTTT. Residues: CASSTAGGRGYEAFF.

This clone was seen only once. J is TRBJ2-2 and V is TRBV5-1; possible D gene TRBD2, 6 bases. The germline gives CDR1 SGHRS, CDR2 YFSETQ. V was clipped by 0 bases and J by 7 bases, with 13 bases between them. The CDR3 has 15 amino acids. CDR3 in amino acids: CASSLVEGRHGELFF. The CDR3 DNA is TGCGCCAGCAGCTTGGTGGAGGGGCGACACGGGGAGCTGTTTTTT. Filled out from reference TRBV5-1 and TRBJ2-2, the complete variable domain reads KAGVTQTPRYLIKTRGQQVTLSCSPISGHRSVSWYQQTPGQGLQFLFEYFSETQRNKGNFPGRFSGRQFSNSRSEMNVSTLELGDSALYLCASSLVEGRHGELFFGEGSRLTVL.

This chain joins TRBV19 and TRBJ2-3; tentatively, D is TRBD1 or TRBD2 (6 bases each). V was clipped by 3 bases and J by 4 bases, with 14 bases between them. This CDR3 has 15 amino acids. Germline V CDR1 and CDR2: LNHDA, SQIVND (reference sequence). The CDR3 here is CASSIGGGRADTQYF. CDR3 coding DNA: TGTGCCAGTAGTATTGGAGGGGGGCGGGCAGATACGCAGTATTTT.

The chain links TRBV5-1 to TRBJ2-3, with D perhaps matching TRBD2 (5 bases). The CDR3 has 16 amino acids. Trimming shortened V by 3 bases and J by 2 bases, and 16 bases separated the two germline ends. Germline loops: CDR1 SGHRS, CDR2 YFSETQ. DNA for the CDR3: TGCGCCAGCAGCTCCGGGGTCCTTCTTTTCACAGATACGCAGTATTTT. This gives the protein CASSSGVLLFTDTQYF. The whole variable domain, remainder taken from reference TRBV5-1 and TRBJ2-3, is KAGVTQTPRYLIKTRGQQVTLSCSPISGHRSVSWYQQTPGQGLQFLFEYFSETQRNKGNFPGRFSGRQFSNSRSEMNVSTLELGDSALYLCASSSGVLLFTDTQYFGPGTRLTVL.

This rearrangement joins TRBV24-1 to TRBJ2-7; 8 nucleotides match TRBD1. With 2 bases clipped from V and 1 base from J, the junction kept 6 bases outside the gene matches. Germline CDR1 reads KGHDR; CDR2 reads SFDVKD. The CDR3 sequence is 16 residues long. CDR3: CATSDSGTGESYEQYF. For the CDR3, the DNA is TGTGCCACCAGTGATTCCGGGACAGGAGAGTCCTACGAGCAGTACTTC.

The chain links TRBV5-1 to TRBJ1-1; 9 nucleotides align to TRBD1. Germline CDR1 is SGHRS and CDR2 is YFSETQ. The CDR3 has 15 residues. V was clipped by 2 bases and J by 4 bases; unmatched bases: 6. This CDR3 is CASSFYRGRGTEAFF. CDR3 bases: TGCGCCAGCAGCTTTTACAGGGGGCGAGGCACTGAAGCTTTCTTT.

The chain combines TRBV6-6 with TRBJ1-1; D uncertain. Looked up from germline, CDR1 is MNHNY and CDR2 is SVGAGI (reference sequence). Deletions cut 6 bases from V and 2 bases from J, with 13 bases between. The CDR3 extends over 14 amino acids. CDR3 region: CASSYRAYNTEAFF. As DNA, the CDR3 is TGTGCCAGCAGCTACCGCGCCTATAACACTGAAGCTTTCTTT.

The V gene is TRBV9, the J gene TRBJ1-3; no clear D gene. The CDR3 is 15 amino acids. Trimming stripped 2 bases from V and 0 bases from J, with 9 bases between. Per germline, CDR1 SGDLS and CDR2 YYNGEE. CDR3 in amino acids: CASSVSQFSGNTIYF. In nucleotides, the CDR3 is TGTGCCAGCAGCGTGAGTCAGTTCTCTGGAAACACCATATATTTT.

This chain joins TRBV29-1 and TRBJ2-3, with 8 bases that match TRBD2. The V gene's germline CDR1 is SQVTM and CDR2 ANQGSEA. The CDR3 is made up of 17 amino acids. The chain's CDR3 is CNHSSGYSGFSTDTQYF. The CDR3 DNA reads TGCAACCATTCTAGCGGGTATAGTGGTTTCAGCACAGATACGCAGTATTTT.

V usage is TRBV4-3 and J usage is TRBJ2-1, with 12 bases identical to TRBD2. CDR1 and CDR2 (germline): LGHNA, YSLEER. J gave up 0 bases and V 0 bases, and 9 bases lay outside the gene matches. This CDR3 comprises 20 residues. CDR3: CASSQDKTSGRKGSYNEQFF. CDR3 sequence (DNA): TGCGCCAGCAGCCAAGATAAAACTAGCGGGAGGAAGGGCTCCTACAATGAGCAGTTCTTC.

J is TRBJ1-1 and V is TRBV25-1; D perhaps matches TRBD1 (5 bases). The germline V gene has CDR1 MGHDK and CDR2 SYGVNS. The CDR3 is 13 residues long. Trimming shortened V by 1 base and J by 4 bases, and 7 bases separated the two germline ends. Here the CDR3 reads CASSELGGTEAFF. The DNA for the CDR3 is TGTGCCAGCAGTGAATTGGGGGGCACTGAAGCTTTCTTT.

V usage is TRBV24-1 and J usage is TRBJ2-7; TRBD2 is a possible D gene (6 bases). Trimming removed 3 bases at V and 0 bases at J, with 11 bases between. The germline V gene encodes CDR1 KGHDR and CDR2 SFDVKD. The CDR3 spans 15 residues. CDR3 nucleotide sequence: TGTGCCACCAGTGATAGCCGGGAGTTCTCCTACGAGCAGTACTTC. It codes for CATSDSREFSYEQYF.

The genes are TRBV6-5 and TRBJ1-5; D ambiguous. The CDR3 has 15 amino acids. Germline V lookup: CDR1 MNHEY, CDR2 SVGAGI. The V end was cut by 0 bases, the J end by 7 bases, with 13 bases between. The CDR3 DNA reads as TGTGCCAGCAGTTACTCGATGTCAGCCCCACAGCCCCAGCATTTT. This encodes CASSYSMSAPQPQHF.

The chain employs TRBV19 and TRBJ1-6; possible D gene TRBD1, 6 bases. This CDR3 has 13 residues. V was cut by 4 bases and J by 10 bases, with 11 bases left in between. Germline values: CDR1 LNHDA, CDR2 SQIVND (reference sequence). The CDR3 DNA reads TGTGCCAGTAGTACAGGGGAGGGCTCACCCCTCCACTTT. This gives the protein CASSTGEGSPLHF.

This clone showed up just once. The rearrangement uses TRBV11-2 and TRBJ1-5; D not certain. The ends were cut back, 5 bases at V and 11 bases at J, with 25 bases in the middle. CDR1 is SGHAT, CDR2 FQNNGV, per germline. CDR3 length: 16 amino acids. The CDR3 coding sequence is TGTGCCAGCAGCCCTGGGGTCGGCGCCGGGCAATGGGCCCAGCATTTT. This gives the protein CASSPGVGAGQWAQHF. Full variable domain (missing parts from reference TRBV11-2 and TRBJ1-5): EAGVAQSPRYKIIEKRQSVAFWCNPISGHATLYWYQQILGQGPKLLIQFQNNGVVDDSQLPKDRFSAERLKGVDSTLKIQPAKLEDSAVYLCASSPGVGAGQWAQHFGDGTRLSIL.

DNA for the CDR3: TGTGCCAGCAGCTTGTATGTCGGGGAAAACATTCAGTACTTC. Protein sequence: CASSLYVGENIQYF. V and J are TRBV11-2 and TRBJ2-4; possible D gene TRBD2, 5 bases. This CDR3 is 14 amino acids long. V was shortened by 3 bases and J by 5 bases, with 11 bases between the two germline ends. Germline V CDR1 and CDR2: SGHAT, FQNNGV. Using reference TRBV11-2 and TRBJ2-4 for the parts outside the CDR3, the full variable domain is EAGVAQSPRYKIIEKRQSVAFWCNPISGHATLYWYQQILGQGPKLLIQFQNNGVVDDSQLPKDRFSAERLKGVDSTLKIQPAKLEDSAVYLCASSLYVGENIQYFGAGTRLSVL.

This clone was counted a single time. This rearrangement joins TRBV2 to TRBJ1-1; 7 bases fit TRBD1. From germline, CDR1 is SNHLY and CDR2 FYNNEI. V trimming: 8 bases; J trimming: 1 base; junction bases outside the gene matches: 4. The CDR3 has 13 residues. The CDR3 DNA follows: TGTGCCAGCTCGGGACAGCAGAACACTGAAGCTTTCTTT. Translation gives CASSGQQNTEAFF. Drawing the rest from reference TRBV2 and TRBJ1-1, the complete variable domain is EPEVTQTPSHQVTQMGQEVILRCVPISNHLYFYWYRQILGQKVEFLVSFYNNEISEKSEIFDDQFSVERPDGSNFTLKIRSTKLEDSAMYFCASSGQQNTEAFFGQGTRLTVV.

This chain joins TRBV5-1 and TRBJ1-2; maybe TRBD1 (5 bases). The CDR3 is 15 amino acids. The V gene lost 4 bases and the J gene lost 5 bases, with 18 bases spanning the gap. The germline gives CDR1 SGHRS, CDR2 YFSETQ. The CDR3 nucleotides are TGCGCCAGCAGCCCGTCGGGGGGTTCGGTGTATGGCTACACCTTC. It is translated as CASSPSGGSVYGYTF.